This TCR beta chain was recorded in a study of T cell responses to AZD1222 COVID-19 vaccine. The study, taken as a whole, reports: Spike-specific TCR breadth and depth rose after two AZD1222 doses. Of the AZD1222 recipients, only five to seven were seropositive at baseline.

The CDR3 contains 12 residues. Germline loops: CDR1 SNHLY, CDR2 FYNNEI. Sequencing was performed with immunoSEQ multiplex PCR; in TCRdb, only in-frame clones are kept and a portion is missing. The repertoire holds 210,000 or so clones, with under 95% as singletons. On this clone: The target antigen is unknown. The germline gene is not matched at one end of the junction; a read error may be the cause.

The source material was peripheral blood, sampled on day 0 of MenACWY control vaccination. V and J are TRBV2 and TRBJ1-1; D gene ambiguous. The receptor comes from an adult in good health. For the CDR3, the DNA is TGTGCCAGCAGAGAAGTGAACACTGAAGCTTTCTTT. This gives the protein CASREVNTEAFF. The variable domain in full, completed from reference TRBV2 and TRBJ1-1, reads EPEVTQTPSHQVTQMGQEVILRCVPISNHLYFYWYRQILGQKVEFLVSFYNNEISEKSEIFDDQFSVERPDGSNFTLKIRSTKLEDSAMYFCASREVNTEAFFGQGTRLTVV.